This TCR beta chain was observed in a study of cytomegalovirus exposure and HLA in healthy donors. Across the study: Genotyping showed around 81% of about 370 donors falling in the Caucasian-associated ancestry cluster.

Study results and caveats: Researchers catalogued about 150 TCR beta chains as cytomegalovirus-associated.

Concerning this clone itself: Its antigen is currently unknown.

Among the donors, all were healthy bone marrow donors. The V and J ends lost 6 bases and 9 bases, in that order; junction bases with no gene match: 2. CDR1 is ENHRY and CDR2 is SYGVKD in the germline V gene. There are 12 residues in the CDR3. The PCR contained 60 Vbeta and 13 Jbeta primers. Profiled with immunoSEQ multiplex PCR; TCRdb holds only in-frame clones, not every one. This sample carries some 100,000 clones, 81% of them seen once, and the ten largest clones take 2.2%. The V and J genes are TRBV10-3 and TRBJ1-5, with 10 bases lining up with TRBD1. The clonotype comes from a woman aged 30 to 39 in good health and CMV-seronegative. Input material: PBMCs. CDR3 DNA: TGTGCCATCAGGACAGGGGGCGGGCCCCAGCATTTT. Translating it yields CAIRTGGGPQHF.